This note documents a single T cell receptor (beta chain) sequence. An end of the junction does not agree with germline; a read error may underlie this. Amplified material comprised TCR beta CDR3 regions derived from RNA transcripts. Investigators did first-round RT-PCR with HTBI primers, then second-round multiplex PCR. TCRdb reanalysed the multiplex PCR reads using MiXCR and keeps one entry per CDR3 protein. The repertoire consists of roughly 500,000 distinct CDR3 sequences, with around 14% occurring once and the leading ten covering 9.5% to 10%. This sample stems from a study of Graves' ophthalmopathy and Graves' hyperthyroidism. About the study: Researchers obtained peripheral blood at initial diagnosis, before any treatment had begun.

Under 3 months in duration, the ophthalmopathy in affected donors had moderate-to-severe activity, CAS ≥3 and NOSPECS ≥4. Certain patients, namely those with other autoimmune diseases, uncontrolled infections, pregnancy or lactation, were excluded. The sequenced sample consisted of blood. This clonotype was obtained from a woman aged 25 to 39 with Graves' ophthalmopathy.

The CDR3 sequence is CAISLGGLSYEQYF. CDR3 bases: TGTGCCATCAGTTTGGGGGGCCTCTCCTACGAGCAGTACTTC. The chain carries TRBV12-3 or TRBV12-4 and TRBJ2-7; D may correspond to TRBD1 or TRBD2 (6 bases each). This CDR3 is 14 amino acids long.